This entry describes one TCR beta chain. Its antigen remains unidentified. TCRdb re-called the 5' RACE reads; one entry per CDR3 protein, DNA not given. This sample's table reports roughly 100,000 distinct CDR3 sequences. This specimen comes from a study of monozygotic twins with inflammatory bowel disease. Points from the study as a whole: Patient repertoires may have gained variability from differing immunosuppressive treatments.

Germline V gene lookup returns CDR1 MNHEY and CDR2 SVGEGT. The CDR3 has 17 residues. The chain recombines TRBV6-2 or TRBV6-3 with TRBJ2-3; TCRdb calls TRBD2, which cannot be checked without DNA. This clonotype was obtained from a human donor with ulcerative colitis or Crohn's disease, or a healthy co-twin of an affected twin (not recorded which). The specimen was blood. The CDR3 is CASTRLRRGRLTDTQYF.